Listed below are T cell receptor beta chains from one sample, sequenced in a study of radiation and T cells in renal cell carcinoma. TCRdb's table, derived via immunoSEQ multiplex PCR, lists solely in-frame clones and lacks some. The table lists 150,000 or so clones, about 87% of them singletons. Sequencing was performed on blood, taken from a patient whose treatment included radiotherapy and nephrectomy. These receptors were taken from an older woman with renal cell carcinoma. CDR3s include the opening cysteine and the closing phenylalanine or tryptophan. D genes are given only for firm matches. The size of a clone is reported for some rows only, either as once, few or many, or as a class for expanded clones.

DNA	CDR3	D	V	size	J
TGCAGCGTTGAGGGTCCGGGGCAAGAGACCCAGTACTTC	CSVEGPGQETQYF	NA	TRBV29-1	NA	TRBJ2-5
TGTGCCAGCAGCTTAGAAGTAGGGCGGGGCTTGGTGGCCCAGTACTTC	CASSLEVGRGLVAQYF	NA	TRBV7-2	NA	TRBJ2-5
TGTGCCAGCAGAGGACTAGGTACCGATGAGCAGTTCTTC	CASRGLGTDEQFF	TRBD2	TRBV6-5	NA	TRBJ2-1
TGTGCCAGCAGTTTAACCAGGGGGGTAGGCTATGGCTACACCTTC	CASSLTRGVGYGYTF	TRBD1	TRBV28	NA	TRBJ1-2
TGCGCCAGCAGCTTGGTTGACACTGAAGCTTTCTTT	CASSLVDTEAFF	NA	TRBV5-1	NA	TRBJ1-1
TGTGCCAGCAGCGTAAGACTAGCGGGGGACGAGCAGTACTTC	CASSVRLAGDEQYF	TRBD2	TRBV9	NA	TRBJ2-7
TGTGCCAGTAGTATTCCCGGGAAGGAAGATACGCAGTATTTT	CASSIPGKEDTQYF	NA	TRBV19	once	TRBJ2-3
TGTGCCAGCAGCTTAACAGGGCAAACTAATGAAAAACTGTTTTTT	CASSLTGQTNEKLFF	NA	TRBV5-5	NA	TRBJ1-4
TGTGCCAGCAGCTTAGGGGCCGGGGGCCTTTACAATGAGCAGTTCTTC	CASSLGAGGLYNEQFF	NA	TRBV7-2	NA	TRBJ2-1
TGTGCCAGCAGCGGAGTCGACATGGGGCAAGAGACCCAGTACTTC	CASSGVDMGQETQYF	NA	TRBV5-6	once	TRBJ2-5
TGCGCCAGCAGCCAAACACTAGCGGGGGTCGATTCTAGCACAGATACGCAGTATTTT	CASSQTLAGVDSSTDTQYF	TRBD2	TRBV4-1	NA	TRBJ2-3
TGTGCCAGCAAACAGGGGGCCCCCTACTACGAGCAGTACTTC	CASKQGAPYYEQYF	TRBD1	TRBV2	once	TRBJ2-7
TGTGCCAGCAGTTATACAGGGCACACAGATACGCAGTATTTT	CASSYTGHTDTQYF	NA	TRBV6-5	NA	TRBJ2-3
TGTGCCAGCAGAATGGGACTCAGGGAGGGAGAGACCCAGTACTTC	CASRMGLREGETQYF	TRBD2	TRBV2	NA	TRBJ2-5
TGTGCCAGCACCGAGACAGGGGGAGACTATGGCTACACCTTC	CASTETGGDYGYTF	TRBD1	TRBV5-6	NA	TRBJ1-2
TGTGCCAGCAGTTTATTTCTGGGGGTTAGCTATGGCTACACCTTC	CASSLFLGVSYGYTF	NA	TRBV28	NA	TRBJ1-2
TGCAGCGTTGAAGATACCGGGACTGAAGCTTTCTTT	CSVEDTGTEAFF	NA	TRBV29-1	NA	TRBJ1-1
TGTGCCTGGAGTCCCGGGACGGCTGGAAACACCATATATTTT	CAWSPGTAGNTIYF	NA	TRBV30	NA	TRBJ1-3
TGCGCCAGCAGCCAAGGGGGCGGGGAACTGTTTTTT	CASSQGGGELFF	NA	TRBV4-1	NA	TRBJ1-4
TGTGCCAGCGGGGACGGCGGGACCCAGTACTTC	CASGDGGTQYF	NA	TRBV7-2	NA	TRBJ2-5
TGTGCCAGCTCACCACAGGGGGCAAGGACTGAAGCTTTCTTT	CASSPQGARTEAFF	TRBD1	TRBV18	NA	TRBJ1-1
TGCGCCAGCACCCAATCAGCCCCCACCGGGGAGCTGTTTTTT	CASTQSAPTGELFF	NA	TRBV6-6	NA	TRBJ2-2
TGCGCCAGCAGCCGAGGGTTGGGGGGGACCTATGGCTACACCTTC	CASSRGLGGTYGYTF	NA	TRBV4-3	NA	TRBJ1-2
TGTGCCAGCAGCCCCCGGGGTCCATCAGAATACGAGCAGTACTTC	CASSPRGPSEYEQYF	NA	TRBV4-2	NA	TRBJ2-7
TGTGCCAGCAGTCCGGCAGGGTATGAGCAGTTCTTC	CASSPAGYEQFF	NA	TRBV7-9	NA	TRBJ2-1
TGTGCCATCAGTGCTGGGACTAGCGGGACAAACGGGGAGCAGTACTTC	CAISAGTSGTNGEQYF	TRBD2	TRBV10-3	NA	TRBJ2-7
TGTGCCAGCAGCCTCACATCGGGGTCCTCCTACGAGCAGTACTTC	CASSLTSGSSYEQYF	NA	TRBV7-2	NA	TRBJ2-7
TGTGCCAGCAGCCGAGACCCGGTATCCTACGAGCAGTACTTC	CASSRDPVSYEQYF	NA	TRBV7-2	NA	TRBJ2-7
TGCGCCAGCAGCTTGGCGCAGGAGAACACTGAAGCTTTCTTT	CASSLAQENTEAFF	NA	TRBV5-1	NA	TRBJ1-1
TGTGCCAGCAGTGGGGGACAACCCAACGCGAAAAAACTGTTTTTT	CASSGGQPNAKKLFF	NA	TRBV2	NA	TRBJ1-4
TGTGCCAGCAGTCTCCGACCCAGGGGTGGGAATGGCTACACCTTC	CASSLRPRGGNGYTF	NA	TRBV2	NA	TRBJ1-2
TGTGCCAGCTCGACTCAGACGAGGAGTACCGGGGAGCTGTTTTTT	CASSTQTRSTGELFF	NA	TRBV27	once	TRBJ2-2
TGTGCCAGCAGGGACAGGGAGTATACCGGGGAGCTGTTTTTT	CASRDREYTGELFF	TRBD1	TRBV7-9	NA	TRBJ2-2
TGTGCCAGCAGTCCTGACAGCTATAATTCACCCCTCCACTTT	CASSPDSYNSPLHF	NA	TRBV6-4	NA	TRBJ1-6
TGTGCCACCACCCCTCCCGGAGCTTTATTAAACTATGGCTACACCTTC	CATTPPGALLNYGYTF	NA	TRBV6-6	NA	TRBJ1-2
TGCGCCAGCAGCGAAGGACCGATCTCTGGAAACACCATATATTTT	CASSEGPISGNTIYF	NA	TRBV5-1	once	TRBJ1-3
TGTGCCAGCAGCGAAAACCCAGACAATGAGCAGTTCTTC	CASSENPDNEQFF	NA	TRBV7-2	NA	TRBJ2-1
TGTGCCAGCAGCCCGGGAGGTCGGTTAGGGACCCAGTACTTC	CASSPGGRLGTQYF	TRBD2	TRBV25-1	NA	TRBJ2-5
TGTGCCAGCAGCCACACCGGGACAGGGAATGGCGACAATGAGCAGTTCTTC	CASSHTGTGNGDNEQFF	TRBD1	TRBV4-2	NA	TRBJ2-1